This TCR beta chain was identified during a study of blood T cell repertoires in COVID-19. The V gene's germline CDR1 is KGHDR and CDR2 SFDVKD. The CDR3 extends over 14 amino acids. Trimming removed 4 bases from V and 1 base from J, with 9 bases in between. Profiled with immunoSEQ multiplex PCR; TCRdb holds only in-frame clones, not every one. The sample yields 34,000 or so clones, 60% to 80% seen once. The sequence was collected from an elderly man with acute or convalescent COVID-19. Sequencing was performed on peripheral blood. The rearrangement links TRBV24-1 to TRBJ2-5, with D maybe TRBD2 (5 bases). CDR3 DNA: TGTGCCACCAGTGAAGCCGGGATCCAAGAGACCCAGTACTTC. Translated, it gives CATSEAGIQETQYF.